The present entry profiles one T cell receptor beta chain with its context. This sample stems from a study of T cell changes during pregnancy in multiple sclerosis. Clones were read by immunoSEQ multiplex PCR, and TCRdb kept only the in-frame ones, dropping some. In the table there are fewer than 110,000 clones, almost 95% of which are singletons. Germline loops: CDR1 SGHAT, CDR2 FQNNGV. The length of the CDR3 is 15 residues. V gave up 8 bases and J gave up 3 bases, with 16 bases separating them. The source of this sequence is a female donor with multiple sclerosis, enrolled in a pregnancy study. V gene TRBV11-2 combines with J gene TRBJ1-4; no definite D call. Material: peripheral blood, obtained after pregnancy. The CDR3 loop reads CASAEFLRANEKLFF. In DNA, the CDR3 is TGTGCCAGCGCCGAGTTTTTGCGAGCTAATGAAAAACTGTTTTTT.